This T cell receptor (beta chain) was sequenced during a study of T cell repertoires in cytomegalovirus infection. Study as a whole: The authors relied on CMV epitopes, both recently identified HLA-C-restricted and well-studied HLA-B-restricted. TCR beta signatures that were public indicated CMV infection and matching HLA type. Study conclusions and caveats: Dominating the ex vivo response were HLA-C-restricted CMV-specific TCR beta clonotypes. Cumulative public TCR beta family frequency identified CMV carriers with the relevant HLA.

The CDR3 covers 18 residues. The J segment lost 2 bases and the V segment lost 5 bases, leaving 15 bases of the junction unmatched. Per germline, CDR1 SGHAT and CDR2 FQNNGV. On this clonotype: Its antigen is currently unknown.

TCRdb ran MiXCR on the reads and lists one entry per CDR3 protein. Of about 500,000 distinct CDR3 sequences in the sample, 30% to 35% were seen once. The material was cultured PBMCs, obtained from culture after CMV antigen stimulation. The chain joins TRBV11-2 to TRBJ1-2; 9 bases line up with TRBD1. This receptor was taken from a human donor in good health (CMV status not recorded). Some clones in this sample may be carry-over from other donors' samples. This CDR3 is CASSPSGGTGRFNYGYTF. The CDR3 DNA sequence: TGTGCCAGCAGCCCCAGTGGTGGGACAGGGCGATTCAACTATGGCTACACCTTC.